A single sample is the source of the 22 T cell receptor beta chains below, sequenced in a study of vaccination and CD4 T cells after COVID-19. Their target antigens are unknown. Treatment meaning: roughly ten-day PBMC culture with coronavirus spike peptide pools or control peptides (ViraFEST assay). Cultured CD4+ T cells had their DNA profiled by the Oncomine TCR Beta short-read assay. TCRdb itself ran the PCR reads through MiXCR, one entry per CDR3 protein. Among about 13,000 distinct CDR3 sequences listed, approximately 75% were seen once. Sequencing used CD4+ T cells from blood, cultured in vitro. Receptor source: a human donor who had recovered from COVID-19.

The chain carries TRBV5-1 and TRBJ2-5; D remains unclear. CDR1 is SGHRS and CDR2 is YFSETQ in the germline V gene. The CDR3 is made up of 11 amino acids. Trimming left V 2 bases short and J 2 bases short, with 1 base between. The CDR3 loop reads CASSFQETQYF. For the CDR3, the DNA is TGCGCCAGCAGCTTTCAAGAGACCCAGTACTTC.

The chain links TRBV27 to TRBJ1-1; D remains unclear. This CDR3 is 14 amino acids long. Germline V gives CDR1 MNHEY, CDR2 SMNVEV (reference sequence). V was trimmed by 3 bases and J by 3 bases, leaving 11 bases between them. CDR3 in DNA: TGTGCCAGCAGTTTTCAGAGGGCTGACACTGAAGCTTTCTTT. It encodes CASSFQRADTEAFF.

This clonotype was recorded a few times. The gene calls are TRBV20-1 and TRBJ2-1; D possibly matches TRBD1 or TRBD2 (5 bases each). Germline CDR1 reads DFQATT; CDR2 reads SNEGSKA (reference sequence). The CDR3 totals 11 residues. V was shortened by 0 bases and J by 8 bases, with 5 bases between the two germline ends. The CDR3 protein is CSAREGDEQFF. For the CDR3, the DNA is TGCAGTGCTAGAGAGGGGGATGAGCAGTTCTTC.

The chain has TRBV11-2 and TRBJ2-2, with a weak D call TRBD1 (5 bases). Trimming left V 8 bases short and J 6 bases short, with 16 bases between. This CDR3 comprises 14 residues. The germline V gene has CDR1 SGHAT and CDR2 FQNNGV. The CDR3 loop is CASDGAGGAGELFF. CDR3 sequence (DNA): TGTGCCAGCGATGGGGCAGGTGGGGCCGGGGAGCTGTTTTTT.

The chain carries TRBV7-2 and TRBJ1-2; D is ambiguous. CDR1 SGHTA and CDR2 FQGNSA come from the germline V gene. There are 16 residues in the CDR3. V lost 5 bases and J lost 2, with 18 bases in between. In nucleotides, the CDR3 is TGTGCCAGCAGCCGAAACGGTGCAACTCCCAACTATGGCTACACCTTC. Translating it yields CASSRNGATPNYGYTF.

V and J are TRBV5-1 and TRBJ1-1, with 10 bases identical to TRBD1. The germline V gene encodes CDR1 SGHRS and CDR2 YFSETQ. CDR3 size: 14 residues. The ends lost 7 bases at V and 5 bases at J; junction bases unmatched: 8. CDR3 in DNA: TGCGCCAGCGACGACAGGGGGCAGGGGACTGAAGCTTTCTTT. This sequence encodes CASDDRGQGTEAFF.

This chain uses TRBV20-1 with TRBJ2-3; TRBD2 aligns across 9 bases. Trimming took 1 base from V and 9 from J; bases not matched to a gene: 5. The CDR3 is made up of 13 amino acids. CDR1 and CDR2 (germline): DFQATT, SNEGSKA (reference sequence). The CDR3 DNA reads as TGCAGTGCTAGAGGACTAGCGGCTCGGACGCAGTATTTT. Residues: CSARGLAARTQYF.

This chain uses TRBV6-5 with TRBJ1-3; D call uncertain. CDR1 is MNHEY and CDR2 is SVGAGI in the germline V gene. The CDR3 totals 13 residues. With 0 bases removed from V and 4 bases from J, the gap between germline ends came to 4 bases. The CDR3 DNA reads TGTGCCAGCAGTTACTCGACGGGAAACACCATATATTTT. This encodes CASSYSTGNTIYF.

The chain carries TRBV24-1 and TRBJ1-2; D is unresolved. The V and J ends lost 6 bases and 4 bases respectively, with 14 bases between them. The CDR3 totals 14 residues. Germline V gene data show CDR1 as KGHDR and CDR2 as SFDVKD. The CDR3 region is CATSQGWTSYGYTF. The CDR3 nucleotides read TGTGCCACCAGTCAAGGATGGACCAGCTATGGCTACACCTTC.

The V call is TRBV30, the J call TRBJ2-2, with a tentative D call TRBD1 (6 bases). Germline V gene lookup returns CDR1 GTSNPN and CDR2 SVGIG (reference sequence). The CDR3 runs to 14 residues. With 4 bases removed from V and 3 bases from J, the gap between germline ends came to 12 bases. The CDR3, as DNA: TGTGCCTGGAAAAACGGACAGTACACCGGGGAGCTGTTTTTT. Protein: CAWKNGQYTGELFF.

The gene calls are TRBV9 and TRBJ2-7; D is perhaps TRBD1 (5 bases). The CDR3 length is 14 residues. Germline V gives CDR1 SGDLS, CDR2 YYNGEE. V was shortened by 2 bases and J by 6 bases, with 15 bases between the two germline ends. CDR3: CASSVSQGSREQYF. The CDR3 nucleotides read TGTGCCAGCAGCGTCAGTCAGGGTTCACGCGAGCAGTACTTC. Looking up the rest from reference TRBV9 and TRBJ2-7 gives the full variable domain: DSGVTQTPKHLITATGQRVTLRCSPRSGDLSVYWYQQSLDQGLQFLIQYYNGEERAKGNILERFSAQQFPDLHSELNLSSLELGDSALYFCASSVSQGSREQYFGPGTRLTVT.

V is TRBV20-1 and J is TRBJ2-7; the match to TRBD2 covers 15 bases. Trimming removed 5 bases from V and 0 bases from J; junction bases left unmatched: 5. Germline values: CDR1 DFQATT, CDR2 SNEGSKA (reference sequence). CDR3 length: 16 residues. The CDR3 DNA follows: TGCAGTGCTCAAGGGACTAGCGGGAGGAGCTCCTACGAGCAGTACTTC. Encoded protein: CSAQGTSGRSSYEQYF.

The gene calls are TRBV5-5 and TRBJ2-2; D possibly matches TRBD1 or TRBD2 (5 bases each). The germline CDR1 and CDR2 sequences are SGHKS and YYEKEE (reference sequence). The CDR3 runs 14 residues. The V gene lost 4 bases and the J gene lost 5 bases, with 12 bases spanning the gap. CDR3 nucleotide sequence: TGTGCCAGCAGCGGGGACCTTGGAACCGGGGAGCTGTTTTTT. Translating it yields CASSGDLGTGELFF.

The CDR3 DNA sequence: TGTGCCAGCAGTTTCAACACCGGGGAGCTGTTTTTT. Translating gives CASSFNTGELFF. This chain connects TRBV27 to TRBJ2-2; D unclear. The CDR3 loop spans 12 amino acids. Germline loops: CDR1 MNHEY, CDR2 SMNVEV (reference sequence). The V gene lost 3 bases and the J gene lost 2 bases, with 1 base spanning the gap.

The CDR3 nucleotides read TGTGCCAGCAGCTGGGACAGACTACCTTCCTACGAGCAGTACTTC. This sequence encodes CASSWDRLPSYEQYF. V usage is TRBV7-2 and J usage is TRBJ2-7, with 7 bases lining up with TRBD1. Germline V lookup: CDR1 SGHTA, CDR2 FQGNSA. The CDR3 contains 15 residues. V gave up 4 bases and J gave up 1 base; unmatched junction bases: 7.

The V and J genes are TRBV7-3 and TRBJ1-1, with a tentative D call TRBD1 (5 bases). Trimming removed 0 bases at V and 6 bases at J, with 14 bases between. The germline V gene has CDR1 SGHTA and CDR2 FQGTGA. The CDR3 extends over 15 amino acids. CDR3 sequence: CASSLTSFGGSEAFF. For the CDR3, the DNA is TGTGCCAGCAGCTTAACGTCCTTCGGGGGTTCTGAAGCTTTCTTT.

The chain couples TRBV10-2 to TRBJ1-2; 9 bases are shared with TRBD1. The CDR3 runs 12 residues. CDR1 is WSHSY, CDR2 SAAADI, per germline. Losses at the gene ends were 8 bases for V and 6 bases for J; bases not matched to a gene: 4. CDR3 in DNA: TGCGCCAGCCAGGGACAGGGTAATGGCTACACCTTC. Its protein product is CASQGQGNGYTF.

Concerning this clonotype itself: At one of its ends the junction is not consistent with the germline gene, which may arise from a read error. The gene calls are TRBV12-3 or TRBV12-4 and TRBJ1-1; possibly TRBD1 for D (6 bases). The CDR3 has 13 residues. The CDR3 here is CASSLGGRFEAFF. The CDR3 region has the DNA TGTGCCAGCAGCTTAGGGGGGCGATTTGAAGCTTTCTTT.

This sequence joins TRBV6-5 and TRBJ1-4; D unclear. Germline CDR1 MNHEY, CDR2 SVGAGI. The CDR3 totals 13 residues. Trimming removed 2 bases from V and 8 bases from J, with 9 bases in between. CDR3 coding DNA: TGTGCCAGCAGTTACGAGACACTAGAAAAACTGTTTTTT. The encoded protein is CASSYETLEKLFF.

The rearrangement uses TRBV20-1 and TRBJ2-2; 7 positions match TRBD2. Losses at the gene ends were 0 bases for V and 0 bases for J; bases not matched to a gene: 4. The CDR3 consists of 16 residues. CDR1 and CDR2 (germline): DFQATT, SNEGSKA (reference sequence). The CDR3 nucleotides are TGCAGTGCTAGAGATCTGGCGGGGGCGAACACCGGGGAGCTGTTTTTT. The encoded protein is CSARDLAGANTGELFF.

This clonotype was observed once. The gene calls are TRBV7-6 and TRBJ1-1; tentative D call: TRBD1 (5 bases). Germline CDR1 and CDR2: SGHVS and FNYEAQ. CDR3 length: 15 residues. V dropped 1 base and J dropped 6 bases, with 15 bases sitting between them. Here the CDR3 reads CASSLDFRLGAEAFF. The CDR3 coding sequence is TGTGCCAGCAGCTTAGATTTTCGTTTGGGGGCTGAAGCTTTCTTT.

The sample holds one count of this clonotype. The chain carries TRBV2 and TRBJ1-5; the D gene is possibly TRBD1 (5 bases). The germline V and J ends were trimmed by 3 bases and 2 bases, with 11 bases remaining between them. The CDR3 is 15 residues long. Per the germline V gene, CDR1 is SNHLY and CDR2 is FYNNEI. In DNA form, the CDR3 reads TGTGCCAGCAGTGAGGGCGGGGCAGGCAATCAGCCCCAGCATTTT. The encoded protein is CASSEGGAGNQPQHF.